Sequencing of this T cell receptor (beta chain) was carried out in a study of T cell repertoires in cytomegalovirus infection. Via MiXCR, TCRdb re-called the reads, giving one row per CDR3 protein. The sample includes around 740,000 distinct CDR3 sequences, less than 40% of them seen just once. The sample holds a few counts of this clonotype. The V gene's germline CDR1 is MDHEN and CDR2 SYDVKM. There are 16 residues in the CDR3. The V gene end was trimmed by 1 base and the J gene end by 1 base; junction bases not matched to a gene: 6. Sequencing was carried out using PBMCs. This clonotype was obtained from a human donor in good health (CMV status not recorded). Some clones in this sample may be carry-over from other donors' samples. J is TRBJ2-5 and V is TRBV28, with 7 positions matching TRBD2. For the CDR3, the DNA is TGTGCCAGCAGTTTATTGGCTGGGAGGGGCCAAGAGACCCAGTACTTC. This gives the protein CASSLLAGRGQETQYF.